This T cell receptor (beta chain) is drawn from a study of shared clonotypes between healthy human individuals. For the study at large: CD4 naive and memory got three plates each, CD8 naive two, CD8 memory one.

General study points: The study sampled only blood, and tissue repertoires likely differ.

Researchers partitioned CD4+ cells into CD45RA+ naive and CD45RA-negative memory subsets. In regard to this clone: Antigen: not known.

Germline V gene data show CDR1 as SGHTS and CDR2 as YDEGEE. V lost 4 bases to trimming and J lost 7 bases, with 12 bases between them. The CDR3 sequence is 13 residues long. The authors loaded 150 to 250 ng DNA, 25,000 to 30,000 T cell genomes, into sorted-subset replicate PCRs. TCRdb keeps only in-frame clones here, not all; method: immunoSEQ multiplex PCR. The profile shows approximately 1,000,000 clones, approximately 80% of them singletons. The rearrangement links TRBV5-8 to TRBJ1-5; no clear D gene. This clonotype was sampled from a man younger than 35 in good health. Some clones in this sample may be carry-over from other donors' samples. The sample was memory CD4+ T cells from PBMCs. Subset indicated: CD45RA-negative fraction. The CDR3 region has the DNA TGTGCCAGCAGCACCCAGGAGTACCAGCCCCAGCATTTT. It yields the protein CASSTQEYQPQHF.